Listed here are 19 T cell receptor beta chains from one sample, sequenced in a study of tumor-infiltrating lymphocytes in oesophageal squamous cell carcinoma. TCRdb itself ran the PCR reads through MiXCR, one entry per CDR3 protein. The data contain over 10,000 distinct CDR3 sequences, roughly 50% of them singletons. The sequenced material came from esophageal tumor tissue. The receptors derive from a male donor with esophageal squamous cell carcinoma.

The genes are TRBV7-9 and TRBJ2-5; TRBD1 might be the D (6 bases). CDR3 size: 14 residues. The V gene's germline CDR1 is SEHNR and CDR2 FQNEAQ (reference sequence). V was cut by 5 bases and J by 2 bases, with 12 bases left in between. CDR3 coding DNA: TGTGCCAGCAGCAACCGTGGACAGCAAGAGACCCAGTACTTC. Translated: CASSNRGQQETQYF.

This chain joins TRBV12-3 or TRBV12-4 and TRBJ1-4, with a possible D match to TRBD1 (5 bases). The DNA end is a closer match to TRBJ1-5, so the J assignment may be wrong. This CDR3 has 15 residues. The chain's CDR3 is CASSFSGTTSRPQHF. Here the CDR3 DNA reads TGTGCCAGCAGTTTTTCCGGGACGACTAGTCGGCCCCAGCATTTT.

Within the sample, this clonotype is medium-sized. J is TRBJ2-3 and V is TRBV6-1; a weak D match, TRBD2 (6 bases). This CDR3 has 13 residues. Germline CDR1 and CDR2: MNHNS and SASEGT. The V end lost 8 bases, the J end lost 2 bases, and 11 bases lay between the germline ends. Here the CDR3 reads CASGTGDTDTQYF. CDR3 nucleotide sequence: TGTGCCAGCGGAACGGGAGACACAGATACGCAGTATTTT.

This clonotype was picked up many times. The genes are TRBV12-3 or TRBV12-4 and TRBJ2-7; no clear D gene. This CDR3 is built from 13 residues. The ends were cut back, 4 bases at V and 1 base at J, with 8 bases in the middle. CDR3 nucleotides: TGTGCCAGCAGTTATGACTTATCCTACGAGCAGTACTTC. It encodes CASSYDLSYEQYF.

This clonotype was detected only a few times. The chain uses TRBV7-6 and TRBJ2-3; D remains ambiguous. The CDR3 runs to 12 residues. Germline values: CDR1 SGHVS, CDR2 FNYEAQ. V lost 0 bases to trimming and J lost 4 bases, with 2 bases between them. In DNA, the CDR3 is TGTGCCAGCAGCTTAGCGGCAGATACGCAGTATTTT. This encodes CASSLAADTQYF. The full variable domain, rest sourced from reference TRBV7-6 and TRBJ2-3, is GAGVSQSPRYKVTKRGQDVALRCDPISGHVSLYWYRQALGQGPEFLTYFNYEAQQDKSGLPNDRFSAERPEGSISTLTIQRTEQRDSAMYRCASSLAADTQYFGPGTRLTVL.

On this clonotype: The junction does not match germline at one end; this may be a read error. V usage is TRBV7-2 and J usage is TRBJ2-6; 13 bases match TRBD2. With the DNA end fitting TRBJ2-7 better, the J assignment may be wrong. The germline gives CDR1 SGHTA, CDR2 FQGNSA. The CDR3 consists of 14 residues. CDR3 residues: CASSLLAGGYEQYF. The CDR3 DNA sequence: TGTGCCAGCAGCCTACTAGCGGGGGGGTACGAACAGTACTTC.

This chain links TRBV7-9 with TRBJ2-7; 10 bases align to TRBD1. V shed 5 bases and J 2 bases; nucleotides not matched to a gene: 3. Germline V gives CDR1 SEHNR, CDR2 FQNEAQ (reference sequence). The CDR3 loop spans 14 amino acids. The CDR3 here is CASSVTGGAYEQYF. CDR3 nucleotide sequence: TGTGCCAGCAGCGTGACAGGGGGCGCCTACGAGCAGTACTTC.

This clonotype was recorded at least ten times. Given a much more abundant clone one base away, this may be a read error. The rearrangement joins TRBV12-3 or TRBV12-4 to TRBJ2-7; 8 bases fit TRBD2. The V and J ends lost 8 bases and 7 bases, in that order; junction bases with no gene match: 13. This CDR3 has 14 residues. CDR3 residues: CASVPGLVYNEQYF. CDR3 nucleotides: TGTGCCAGCGTCCCGGGACTAGTGTACAATGAGCAGTACTTC.

The V and J genes are TRBV5-1 and TRBJ2-1; TRBD2 matches at 10 bases. The trim removed 1 base at V and 2 bases at J, leaving 0 bases unmatched. This CDR3 comprises 15 residues. In germline, CDR1 is SGHRS, CDR2 YFSETQ. The CDR3 sequence is CASSLTSGTYNEQFF. The CDR3 nucleotides are TGCGCCAGCAGCTTGACTAGCGGGACCTACAATGAGCAGTTCTTC. The whole variable domain, filled in from reference TRBV5-1 and TRBJ2-1, reads KAGVTQTPRYLIKTRGQQVTLSCSPISGHRSVSWYQQTPGQGLQFLFEYFSETQRNKGNFPGRFSGRQFSNSRSEMNVSTLELGDSALYLCASSLTSGTYNEQFFGPGTRLTVL.

V usage is TRBV7-3 and J usage is TRBJ1-2; D is unclear. Trimming removed 4 bases at V and 0 bases at J, with 6 bases between. The length of the CDR3 is 13 residues. CDR1 and CDR2 (germline): SGHTA, FQGTGA. DNA of the CDR3: TGTGCCAGCAGCTCCAGAGCTAACTATGGCTACACCTTC. Translating it yields CASSSRANYGYTF.

The sample holds a few counts of this clonotype. The chain employs TRBV7-2 and TRBJ2-4; D is uncertain. The end of the DNA fits TRBJ2-7 better, so the J call may be wrong. The CDR3 spans 13 residues. Germline V gene data show CDR1 as SGHTA and CDR2 as FQGNSA. CDR3 loop: CASSLLRDYEQYF. The CDR3 DNA is TGTGCCAGCAGCTTACTCCGAGACTACGAGCAGTACTTC.

This clonotype was counted many times. The CDR3 DNA reads TGTGCCAGCAGCTTTAATCCAGAGATCAATCAGCCCCAGCATTTT. This codes for CASSFNPEINQPQHF. The V call is TRBV5-5, the J call TRBJ1-5, with D uncertain. The CDR3 spans 15 residues. V gave up 2 bases and J gave up 3 bases, with 12 bases separating them. Per germline, CDR1 SGHKS and CDR2 YYEKEE (reference sequence).

The J gene is TRBJ2-3, the V gene TRBV7-2; 11 nucleotides align to TRBD2. CDR3 length: 16 residues. The germline V gene encodes CDR1 SGHTA and CDR2 FQGNSA. Unmatched junction bases numbered 5, after V lost 0 bases and J lost 6 bases. CDR3 nucleotide sequence: TGTGCCAGCAGCTTAGCTACTAGCGGGGGAGGGGATACGCAGTATTTT. This sequence encodes CASSLATSGGGDTQYF.

The J gene is TRBJ2-5, the V gene TRBV6-6; 10 bases are a match to TRBD2. Germline V lookup: CDR1 MNHNY, CDR2 SVGAGI (reference sequence). This CDR3 is 15 amino acids long. The J segment lost 13 bases and the V segment lost 7 bases, leaving 18 bases of the junction unmatched. In nucleotides, the CDR3 is TGTGCCAGCAACCTAGCGGGGGCGGGGACCGGGGAGCTGTACTTC. Amino acids: CASNLAGAGTGELYF.

V and J are TRBV7-3 and TRBJ2-7; TRBD2 aligns across 9 bases. The end of the DNA fits TRBJ2-1 better, so the J call may be wrong. Germline lookup yields CDR1 SGHTA and CDR2 FQGTGA. CDR3 length equals 15 residues. Here the CDR3 DNA reads TGTGCCAGCAGCCCAGCGGGAGGAGGGATTAATGAGCAGTTCTTC. As protein: CASSPAGGGINEQFF.

This chain uses TRBV10-3 with TRBJ2-7, with unresolved D. Germline V lookup: CDR1 ENHRY, CDR2 SYGVKD. Trimming pared 6 bases from V and 1 base from J, leaving 7 bases between. This CDR3 contains 12 residues. CDR3 residues: CAIRVDSYEQYF. Here the CDR3 DNA reads TGTGCCATCAGGGTGGATTCCTACGAGCAGTACTTC.

This CDR3 reads CASSLQGGVTEAFF. CDR3 bases: TGTGCCAGCAGCTTACAGGGCGGGGTCACTGAAGCTTTCTTT. The V gene is TRBV7-3, the J gene TRBJ1-1; D is perhaps TRBD1 (5 bases). Trimming shortened V by 2 bases and J by 4 bases, and 11 bases separated the two germline ends. The CDR3 totals 14 residues. Germline CDR1 reads SGHTA; CDR2 reads FQGTGA.

Details on this clonotype: A much larger clone differs from this one at a single base, so this may be a read error. This sequence joins TRBV28 and TRBJ1-4; TRBD1 matches at 7 bases. Germline lookup yields CDR1 MDHEN and CDR2 SYDVKM. CDR3 length equals 16 residues. The trim removed 6 bases at V and 8 bases at J, leaving 15 bases unmatched. CDR3 coding DNA: TGTGCCAGCAGCCTCACAGGGGACGTTCTTGGGGAAAAACTGTTTTTT. Its protein is CASSLTGDVLGEKLFF.

Comments on this clonotype: The junction shows a germline mismatch at one end, possibly a read error. The chain employs TRBV7-4 and TRBJ2-3; a weak D match, TRBD2 (6 bases). Germline V lookup: CDR1 SGHVT, CDR2 SQSDAQ. The CDR3 consists of 15 residues. CDR3 coding DNA: TGTGCCAGCAGCTACCGGGACTCTAACACCGGGGAGCTGTACTTC. This encodes CASSYRDSNTGELYF. The full variable domain, its missing parts supplied by reference TRBV7-4 and TRBJ2-3, is GAGVSQSPRYKVAKRGRDVALRCDSISGHVTLYWYRQTLGQGSEVLTYSQSDAQRDKSGRPSGRFSAERPERSVSTLKIQRTEQGDSAVYLCASSYRDSNTGELYFGPGTRLTVL.